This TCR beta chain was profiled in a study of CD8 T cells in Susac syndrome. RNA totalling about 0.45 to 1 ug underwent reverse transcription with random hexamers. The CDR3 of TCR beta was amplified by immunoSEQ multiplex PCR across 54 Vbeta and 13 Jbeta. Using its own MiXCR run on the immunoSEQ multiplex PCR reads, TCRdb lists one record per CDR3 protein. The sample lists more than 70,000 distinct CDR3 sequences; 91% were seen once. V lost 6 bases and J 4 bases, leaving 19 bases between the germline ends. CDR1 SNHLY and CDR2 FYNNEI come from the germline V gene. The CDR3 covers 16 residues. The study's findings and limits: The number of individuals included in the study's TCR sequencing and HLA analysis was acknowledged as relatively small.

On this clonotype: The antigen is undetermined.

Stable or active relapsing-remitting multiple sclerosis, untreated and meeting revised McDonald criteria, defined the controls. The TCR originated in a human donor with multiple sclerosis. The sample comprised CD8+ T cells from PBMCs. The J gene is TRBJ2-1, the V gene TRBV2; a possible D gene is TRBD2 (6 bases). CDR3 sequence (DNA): TGTGCCAGCAGAGGTAGCGGAACTAGATCGTACAATGAGCAGTTCTTC. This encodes CASRGSGTRSYNEQFF.